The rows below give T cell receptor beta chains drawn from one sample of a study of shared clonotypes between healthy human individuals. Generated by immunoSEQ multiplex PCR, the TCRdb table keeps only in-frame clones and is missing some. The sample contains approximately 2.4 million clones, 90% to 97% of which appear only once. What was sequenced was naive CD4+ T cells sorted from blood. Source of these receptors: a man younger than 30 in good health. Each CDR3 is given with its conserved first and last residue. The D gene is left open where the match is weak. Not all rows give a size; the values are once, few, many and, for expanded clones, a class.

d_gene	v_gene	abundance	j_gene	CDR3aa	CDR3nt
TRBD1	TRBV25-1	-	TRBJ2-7	CASSLAGTGNHEQYF	TGTGCCAGCAGTCTAGCCGGGACAGGGAACCACGAGCAGTACTTC
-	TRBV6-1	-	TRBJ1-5	CASSETHRNQPQHF	TGTGCCAGCAGTGAAACCCACCGCAATCAGCCCCAGCATTTT
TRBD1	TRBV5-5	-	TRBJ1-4	CASSLWDSWAATNEKLFF	TGTGCCAGCAGCTTGTGGGACAGTTGGGCGGCAACTAATGAAAAACTGTTTTTT
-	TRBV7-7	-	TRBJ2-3	CASSTGPPDTQYF	TGTGCTAGCAGCACGGGACCGCCAGATACGCAGTATTTT
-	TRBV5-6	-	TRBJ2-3	CASSYFSGVGRDTQYF	TGTGCCAGCAGCTATTTCTCAGGGGTGGGCAGAGATACGCAGTATTTT
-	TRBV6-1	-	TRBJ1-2	CASSLYGYTF	TGTGCCAGCAGTCTTTATGGCTACACCTTC
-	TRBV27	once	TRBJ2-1	CASSPMSQDNEQFF	TGTGCCAGCAGTCCCATGTCGCAAGACAATGAGCAGTTCTTC
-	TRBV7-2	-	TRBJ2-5	CASSTNIGGRETQYF	TGTGCCAGCAGCACCAACATCGGAGGACGAGAGACCCAGTACTTC
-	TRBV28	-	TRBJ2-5	CASSLGARGMPETQYF	TGTGCCAGCAGTTTGGGGGCCAGGGGCATGCCAGAGACCCAGTACTTC
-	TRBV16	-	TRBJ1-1	CASSQEMNTEAFF	TGTGCCAGCAGCCAAGAGATGAACACTGAAGCTTTCTTT
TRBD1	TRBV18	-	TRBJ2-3	CASSPGQGADTQYF	TGTGCCAGCTCACCGGGACAGGGTGCAGATACGCAGTATTTT
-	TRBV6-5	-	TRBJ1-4	CASSSTGFNEKLFF	TGTGCCAGCAGTTCGACAGGTTTTAATGAAAAACTGTTTTTT
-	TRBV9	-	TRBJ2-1	CASSIGPGEYNEQFF	TGTGCCAGCAGCATCGGGCCAGGGGAGTACAATGAGCAGTTCTTC
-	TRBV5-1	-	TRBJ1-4	CASSLEPRDEKLFF	TGCGCCAGCAGCTTGGAGCCCCGGGACGAAAAACTGTTTTTT
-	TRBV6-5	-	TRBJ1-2	CASSYGGGRSNYGYTF	TGTGCCAGCAGTTACGGGGGGGGGAGATCTAACTATGGCTACACCTTC
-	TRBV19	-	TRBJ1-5	CASSTYPGDQPQHF	TGTGCCAGTAGTACATACCCAGGGGATCAGCCCCAGCATTTT
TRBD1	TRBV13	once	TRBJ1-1	CASSLRTGIGTEAFF	TGTGCCAGCAGCTTAAGGACAGGGATTGGGACTGAAGCTTTCTTT
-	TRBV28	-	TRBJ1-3	CASSSLGQAGNTIYF	TGTGCCAGCAGTTCTTTGGGACAAGCTGGAAACACCATATATTTT
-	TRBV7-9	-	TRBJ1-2	CASSSNPAGNNGRYGYTF	TGTGCCAGCAGCTCCAACCCCGCAGGGAATAACGGTCGCTATGGCTACACCTTC
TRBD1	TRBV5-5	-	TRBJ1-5	CASSVAGGNQPQHF	TGTGCCAGCAGCGTCGCAGGGGGGAATCAGCCCCAGCATTTT
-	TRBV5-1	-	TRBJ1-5	CASSLAGFDQPQHF	TGCGCCAGCAGCTTAGCAGGGTTTGATCAGCCCCAGCATTTT
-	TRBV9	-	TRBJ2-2	CASSVSGTVNTGELFF	TGTGCCAGCAGCGTTTCCGGGACCGTGAACACCGGGGAGCTGTTTTTT
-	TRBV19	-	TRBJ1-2	CASSIVTGPNYGYTF	TGTGCCAGTAGTATAGTCACAGGGCCTAACTATGGCTACACCTTC
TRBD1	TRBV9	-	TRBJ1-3	CASSPTSTGYGNTIYF	TGTGCCAGCAGCCCCACCTCGACAGGGTACGGAAACACCATATATTTT
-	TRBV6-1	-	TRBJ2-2	CASSVHSNTGELFF	TGTGCCAGCAGTGTACACAGCAACACCGGGGAGCTGTTTTTT
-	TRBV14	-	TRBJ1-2	CASSQDGQRGNGYTF	TGTGCCAGCAGCCAAGATGGGCAGCGAGGGAATGGCTACACCTTC
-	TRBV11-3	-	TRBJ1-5	CASSVQGRGNQPQHF	TGTGCCAGCAGCGTACAGGGTAGGGGCAATCAGCCCCAGCATTTT
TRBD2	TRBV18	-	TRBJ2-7	CASSPPTIGGDYEQYF	TGTGCCAGCTCACCACCTACGATCGGGGGGGACTACGAGCAGTACTTC
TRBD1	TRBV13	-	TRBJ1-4	CASSPKLTGVGEKLFF	TGTGCCAGCAGCCCAAAACTCACAGGGGTAGGAGAAAAACTGTTTTTT